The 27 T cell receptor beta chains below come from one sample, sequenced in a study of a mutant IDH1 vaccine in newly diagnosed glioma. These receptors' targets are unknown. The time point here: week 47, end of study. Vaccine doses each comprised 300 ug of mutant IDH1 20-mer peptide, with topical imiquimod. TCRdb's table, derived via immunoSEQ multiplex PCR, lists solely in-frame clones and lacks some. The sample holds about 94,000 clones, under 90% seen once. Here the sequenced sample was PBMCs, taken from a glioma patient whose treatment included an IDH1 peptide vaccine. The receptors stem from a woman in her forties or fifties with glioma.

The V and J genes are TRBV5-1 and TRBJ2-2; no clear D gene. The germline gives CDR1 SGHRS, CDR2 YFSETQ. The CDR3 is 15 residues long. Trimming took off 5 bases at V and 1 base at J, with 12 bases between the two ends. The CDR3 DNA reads TGCGCCAGCAGGCTCGACACCGAGAACACCGGGGAGCTGTTTTTT. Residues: CASRLDTENTGELFF.

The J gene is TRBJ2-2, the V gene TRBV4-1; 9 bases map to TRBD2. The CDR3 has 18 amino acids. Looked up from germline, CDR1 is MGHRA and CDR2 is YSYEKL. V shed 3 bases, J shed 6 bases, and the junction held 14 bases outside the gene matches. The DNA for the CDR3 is TGCGCCAGCAGCCAGGAGGGGCTAGCGGGAAGGGAAGCCGGGGAGCTGTTTTTT. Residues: CASSQEGLAGREAGELFF.

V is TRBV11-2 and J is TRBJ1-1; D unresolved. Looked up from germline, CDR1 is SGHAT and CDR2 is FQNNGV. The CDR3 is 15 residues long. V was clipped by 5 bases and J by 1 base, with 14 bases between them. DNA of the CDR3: TGTGCCAGCAGCCCTGGGCCGGGAAGGAACACTGAAGCTTTCTTT. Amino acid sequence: CASSPGPGRNTEAFF.

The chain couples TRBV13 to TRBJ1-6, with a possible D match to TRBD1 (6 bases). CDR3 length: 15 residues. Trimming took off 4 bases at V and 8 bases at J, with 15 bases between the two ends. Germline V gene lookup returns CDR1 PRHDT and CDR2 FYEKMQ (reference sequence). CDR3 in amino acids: CASSSGTSSDSPLHF. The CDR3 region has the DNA TGTGCCAGCAGCTCCGGGACATCTTCAGATTCACCCCTCCACTTT.

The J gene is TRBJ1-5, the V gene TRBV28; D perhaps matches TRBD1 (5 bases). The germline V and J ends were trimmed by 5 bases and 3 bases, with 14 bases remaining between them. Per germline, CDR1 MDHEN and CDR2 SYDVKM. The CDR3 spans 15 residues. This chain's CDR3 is CASSPPDSDNQPQHF. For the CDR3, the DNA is TGTGCCAGCAGTCCCCCAGACAGCGACAATCAGCCCCAGCATTTT.

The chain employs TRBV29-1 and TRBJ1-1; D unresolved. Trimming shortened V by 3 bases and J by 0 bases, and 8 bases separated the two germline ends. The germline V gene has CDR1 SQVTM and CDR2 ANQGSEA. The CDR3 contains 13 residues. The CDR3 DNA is TGCAGCGTTGAGGACGGACTGAACACTGAAGCTTTCTTT. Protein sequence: CSVEDGLNTEAFF.

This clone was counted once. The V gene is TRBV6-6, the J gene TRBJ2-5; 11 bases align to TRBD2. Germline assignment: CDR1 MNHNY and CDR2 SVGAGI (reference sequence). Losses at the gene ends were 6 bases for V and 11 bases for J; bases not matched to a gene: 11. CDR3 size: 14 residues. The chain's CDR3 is CASSLTSGAGEQYF. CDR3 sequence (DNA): TGTGCCAGCAGCCTGACTAGCGGGGCGGGGGAGCAGTACTTC.

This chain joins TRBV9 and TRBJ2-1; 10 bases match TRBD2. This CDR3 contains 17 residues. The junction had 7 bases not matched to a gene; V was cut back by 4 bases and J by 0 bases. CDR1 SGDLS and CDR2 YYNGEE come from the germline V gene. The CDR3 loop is CASSPGTSDSSYNEQFF. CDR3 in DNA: TGTGCCAGCAGCCCTGGGACTAGCGATAGCTCCTACAATGAGCAGTTCTTC.

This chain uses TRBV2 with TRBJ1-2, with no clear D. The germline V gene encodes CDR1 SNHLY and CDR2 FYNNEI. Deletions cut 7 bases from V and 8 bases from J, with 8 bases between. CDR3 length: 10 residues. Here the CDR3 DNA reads TGTGCCAGCACCGTTCAGGGCTACACCTTC. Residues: CASTVQGYTF.

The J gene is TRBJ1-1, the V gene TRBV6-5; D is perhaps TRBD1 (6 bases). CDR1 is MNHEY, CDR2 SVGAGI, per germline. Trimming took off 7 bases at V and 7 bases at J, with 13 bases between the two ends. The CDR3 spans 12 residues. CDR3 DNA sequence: TGTGCCAGCAACCAGGGGATCGGTGAAGCTTTCTTT. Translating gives CASNQGIGEAFF.

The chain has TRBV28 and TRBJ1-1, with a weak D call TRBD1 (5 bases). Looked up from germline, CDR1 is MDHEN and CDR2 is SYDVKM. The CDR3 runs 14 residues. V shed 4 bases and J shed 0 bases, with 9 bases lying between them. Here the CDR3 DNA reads TGTGCCAGCAGTTGGGACGGAATGAACACTGAAGCTTTCTTT. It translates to CASSWDGMNTEAFF.

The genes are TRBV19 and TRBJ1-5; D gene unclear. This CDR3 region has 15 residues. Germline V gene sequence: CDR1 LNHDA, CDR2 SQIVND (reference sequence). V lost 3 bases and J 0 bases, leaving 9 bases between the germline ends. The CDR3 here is CASSIRPASNQPQHF. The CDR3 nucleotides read TGTGCCAGTAGTATCCGGCCGGCTAGCAATCAGCCCCAGCATTTT.

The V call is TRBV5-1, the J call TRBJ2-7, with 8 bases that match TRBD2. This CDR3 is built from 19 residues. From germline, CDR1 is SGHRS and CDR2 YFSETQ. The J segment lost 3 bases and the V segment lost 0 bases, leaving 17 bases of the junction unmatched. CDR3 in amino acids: CASSLDPRRRREAIYEQYF. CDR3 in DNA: TGCGCCAGCAGCTTGGACCCCCGGAGGCGGCGGGAGGCCATCTACGAGCAGTACTTC. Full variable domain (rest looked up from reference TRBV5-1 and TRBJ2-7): KAGVTQTPRYLIKTRGQQVTLSCSPISGHRSVSWYQQTPGQGLQFLFEYFSETQRNKGNFPGRFSGRQFSNSRSEMNVSTLELGDSALYLCASSLDPRRRREAIYEQYFGPGTRLTVT.

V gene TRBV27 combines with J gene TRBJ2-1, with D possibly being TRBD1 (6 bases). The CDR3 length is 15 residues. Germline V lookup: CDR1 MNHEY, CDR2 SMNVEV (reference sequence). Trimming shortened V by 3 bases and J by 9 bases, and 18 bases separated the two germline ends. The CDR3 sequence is CASSFYRVGVREQFF. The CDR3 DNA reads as TGTGCCAGCAGTTTCTACAGGGTTGGGGTCCGTGAGCAGTTCTTC.

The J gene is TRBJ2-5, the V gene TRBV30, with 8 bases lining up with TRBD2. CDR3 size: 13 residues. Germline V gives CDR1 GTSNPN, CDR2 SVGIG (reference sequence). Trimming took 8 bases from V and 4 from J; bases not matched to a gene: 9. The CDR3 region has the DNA TGTGCCCAAAGAGCGGGAGCGGGAGAGACCCAGTACTTC. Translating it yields CAQRAGAGETQYF. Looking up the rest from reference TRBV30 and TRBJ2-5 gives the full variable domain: SQTIHQWPATLVQPVGSPLSLECTVEGTSNPNLYWYRQAAGRGLQLLFYSVGIGQISSEVPQNLSASRPQDRQFILSSKKLLLSDSGFYLCAQRAGAGETQYFGPGTRLLVL.

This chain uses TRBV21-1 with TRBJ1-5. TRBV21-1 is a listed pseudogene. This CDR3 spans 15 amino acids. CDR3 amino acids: CASSKAGTRNRPQHF. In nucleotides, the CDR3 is TGTGCCAGCAGCAAAGCGGGAACAAGAAATCGGCCCCAGCATTTT.

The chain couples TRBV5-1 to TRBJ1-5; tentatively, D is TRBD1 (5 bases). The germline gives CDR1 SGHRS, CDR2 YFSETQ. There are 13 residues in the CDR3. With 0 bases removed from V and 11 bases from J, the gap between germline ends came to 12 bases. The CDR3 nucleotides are TGCGCCAGCAGCTTGGAGGGGCTCGAGGCCCAGCATTTT. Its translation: CASSLEGLEAQHF.

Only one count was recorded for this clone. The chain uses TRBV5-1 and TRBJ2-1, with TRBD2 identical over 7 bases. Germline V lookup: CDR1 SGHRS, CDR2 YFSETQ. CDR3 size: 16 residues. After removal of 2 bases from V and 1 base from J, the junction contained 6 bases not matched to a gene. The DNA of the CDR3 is TGCGCCAGCAGCTTAGGGACGGGAGGATCCTACAATGAGCAGTTCTTC. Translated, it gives CASSLGTGGSYNEQFF.

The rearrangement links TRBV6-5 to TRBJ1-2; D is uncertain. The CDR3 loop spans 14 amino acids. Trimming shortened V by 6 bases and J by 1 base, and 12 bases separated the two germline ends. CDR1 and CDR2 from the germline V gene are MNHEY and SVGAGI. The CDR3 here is CASSPMRLNYGYTF. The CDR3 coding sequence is TGTGCCAGCAGCCCCATGAGACTTAACTATGGCTACACCTTC.

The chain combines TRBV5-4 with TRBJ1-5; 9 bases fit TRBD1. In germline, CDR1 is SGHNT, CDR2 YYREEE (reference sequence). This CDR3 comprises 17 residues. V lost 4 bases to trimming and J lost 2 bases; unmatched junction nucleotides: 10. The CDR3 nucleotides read TGTGCCAGCAGCCGGACAGGGGATAAATCGGGCAATCAGCCCCAGCATTTT. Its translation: CASSRTGDKSGNQPQHF. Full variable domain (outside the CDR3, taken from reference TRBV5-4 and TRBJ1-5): ETGVTQSPTHLIKTRGQQVTLRCSSQSGHNTVSWYQQALGQGPQFIFQYYREEENGRGNFPPRFSGLQFPNYSSELNVNALELDDSALYLCASSRTGDKSGNQPQHFGDGTRLSIL.

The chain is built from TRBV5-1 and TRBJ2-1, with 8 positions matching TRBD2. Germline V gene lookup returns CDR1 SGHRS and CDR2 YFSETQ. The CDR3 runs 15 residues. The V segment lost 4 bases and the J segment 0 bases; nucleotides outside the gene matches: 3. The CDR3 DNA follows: TGCGCCAGCAGCCCCGGGACTAGCTCCTACAATGAGCAGTTCTTC. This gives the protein CASSPGTSSYNEQFF.

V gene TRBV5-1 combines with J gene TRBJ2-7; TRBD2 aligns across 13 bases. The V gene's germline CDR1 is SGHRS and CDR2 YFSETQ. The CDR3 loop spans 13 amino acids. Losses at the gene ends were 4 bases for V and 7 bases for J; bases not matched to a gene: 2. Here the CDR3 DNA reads TGCGCCAGCAGCCTGGGACTAGCGGGGGAGCAGTACTTC. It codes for CASSLGLAGEQYF. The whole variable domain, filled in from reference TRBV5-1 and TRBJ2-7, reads KAGVTQTPRYLIKTRGQQVTLSCSPISGHRSVSWYQQTPGQGLQFLFEYFSETQRNKGNFPGRFSGRQFSNSRSEMNVSTLELGDSALYLCASSLGLAGEQYFGPGTRLTVT.

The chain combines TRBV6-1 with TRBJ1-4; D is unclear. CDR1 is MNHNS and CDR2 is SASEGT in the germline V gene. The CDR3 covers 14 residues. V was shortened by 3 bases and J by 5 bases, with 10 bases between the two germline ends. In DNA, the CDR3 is TGTGCCAGCAGTGAGTTGCGGACCAATGAAAAACTGTTTTTT. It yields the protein CASSELRTNEKLFF.

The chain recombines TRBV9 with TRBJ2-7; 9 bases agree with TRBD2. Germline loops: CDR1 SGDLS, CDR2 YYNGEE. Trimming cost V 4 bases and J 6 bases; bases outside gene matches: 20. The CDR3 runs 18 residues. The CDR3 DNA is TGTGCCAGCAGCCCCCAAGGACAGGCGGGGGGGCCGGGAGTCGAGCAGTACTTC. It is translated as CASSPQGQAGGPGVEQYF.

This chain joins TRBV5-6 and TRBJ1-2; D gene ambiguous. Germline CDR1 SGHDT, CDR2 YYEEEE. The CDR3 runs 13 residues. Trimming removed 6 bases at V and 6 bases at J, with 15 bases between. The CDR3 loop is CASIDGMLDGYTF. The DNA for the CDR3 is TGTGCCAGCATCGACGGAATGCTCGATGGCTACACCTTC.

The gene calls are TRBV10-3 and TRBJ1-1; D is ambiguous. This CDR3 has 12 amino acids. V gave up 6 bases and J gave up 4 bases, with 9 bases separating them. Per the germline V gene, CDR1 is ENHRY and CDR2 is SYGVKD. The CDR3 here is CAIRDGATEAFF. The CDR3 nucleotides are TGTGCCATCAGGGACGGAGCCACTGAAGCTTTCTTT.

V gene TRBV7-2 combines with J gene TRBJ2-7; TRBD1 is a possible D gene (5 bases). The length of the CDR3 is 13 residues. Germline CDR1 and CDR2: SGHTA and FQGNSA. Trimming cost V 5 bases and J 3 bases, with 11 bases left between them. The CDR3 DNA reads TGTGCCAGCAGCACCCGACAGAACTACGAGCAGTACTTC. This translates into CASSTRQNYEQYF.